Described below is a single TCR beta chain sequence and its context. The target antigen is unknown. CDR1 GTSNPN and CDR2 SVGIG come from the germline V gene (reference sequence). Between the trimmed V and J ends, which lost 7 bases and 0 bases, there was a span of 22 bases. The CDR3 length is 17 residues. The sample originates from a study of cytomegalovirus exposure and HLA in healthy donors. Study at large: An early release of data contained 75 million to 100 million unique TCRs, which came from HLA-typed donors.

Study-level findings and limits: Another analysis was done later, and it associated around 16,000 TCR beta sequences with HLA alleles at 0.05 false discovery rate. Earlier analysis looked at TCR beta V segments, and most were productive about 90% or about 30% of the time. Most of the CMV-associated TCR beta chains (in a later analysis) appeared to be HLA-restricted.

The PCR ran on 60 Vbeta and 13 Jbeta primers. Only in-frame clones appear in the TCRdb table, and some are missing; sequencing was by immunoSEQ multiplex PCR. The sample shows 110,000 to 150,000 clones, 80% to 85% of them seen only once. The TCR was taken from a male donor in good health and CMV-seronegative. The chain recombines TRBV30 with TRBJ1-3; D unresolved. Sequencing input: PBMCs. The CDR3 DNA is TGTGCCTTGTCGGGAATGACGGCCAGATTCTCTGGAAACACCATATATTTT. Translated: CALSGMTARFSGNTIYF.